This T cell receptor (beta chain) was observed in a study of beta chain features in type 1 diabetes. Expressed TCRB transcripts got sequenced, as all isolated RNA was reverse transcribed. Generated by immunoSEQ multiplex PCR, the TCRdb table keeps only in-frame clones and is missing some. The repertoire holds 400,000 to 450,000 clones, with approximately 14% as singletons. Per the germline V gene, CDR1 is SGHTA and CDR2 is FQGNSA. V lost 3 bases, J lost 3 bases, and 18 bases lay in between. The CDR3 totals 16 residues. The chain recombines TRBV7-2 with TRBJ2-7; D possibly corresponds to TRBD1 (5 bases). This sequence originates from a man aged 25 to 40 in good health. Sequenced material: naive CD4+ T cells from blood. The CDR3 here is CASSFSRSTAIYEQYF. CDR3 DNA sequence: TGTGCCAGCAGCTTTTCGCGATCGACAGCGATCTACGAGCAGTACTTC.